This T cell receptor (beta chain) derives from a study of blood T cell repertoires in COVID-19. In the study overall: Acute-phase and convalescent COVID-19 samples originated in the United States, Italy and Spain. T cells, B-cell-depleted T cells, or PBMCs provided the cDNA or gDNA that served as material.

Per the authors' pipeline: Reference gene primers were amplified, and this amplification served to estimate nucleated cell counts. Clones were read by immunoSEQ multiplex PCR, and TCRdb kept only the in-frame ones, dropping some. The V and J calls and clone size are taken from that table; D and trimming were inferred from the DNA. The data contain a few hundred thousand clones, 80% of them singletons. Cohort assignment relied on participant-reported clinical history. V was pared by 6 bases and J by 7 bases, with 10 bases of the junction left unmatched. This CDR3 spans 17 amino acids. The germline V gene has CDR1 LNHDA and CDR2 SQIVND (reference sequence).

The source of this sequence is a woman in her forties with acute COVID-19. V is TRBV19 and J is TRBJ2-1, with 15 bases identical to TRBD2. Sequencing used PBMCs or T cells enriched from blood (not recorded which). CDR3 in amino acids: CASSTGLAGGPWNEQFF. The CDR3 nucleotides read TGTGCCAGTAGCACTGGACTAGCGGGAGGGCCTTGGAATGAGCAGTTCTTC.